This is a list of T cell receptor beta chains from one sample in a study of blood T cell repertoires in COVID-19. Sequencing used immunoSEQ multiplex PCR; TCRdb keeps in-frame clones, though not all of them. The data show around 93,000 clones, around 91% seen once. The specimen sequenced was peripheral blood. The receptors were gathered from a man aged 18-30 years with COVID-19, enrolled during active disease. Both conserved end residues are part of each CDR3. A D gene is named only where the DNA matches it firmly. Clone size is stated in some rows and not others, as once, few, many or a class when expanded.

clone_size	d_call	v_call	j_call	cdr3_nt	cdr3_aa
-	TRBD2	TRBV7-2	TRBJ2-1	TGTGCCAGCAGCTTAAGACTAGCGGGAGTCGATGAGCAGTTCTTC	CASSLRLAGVDEQFF
-	TRBD1	TRBV5-8	TRBJ1-4	TGTGCCAGCAGCTTGGGGGACAGGAGTAATGAAAAACTGCTTTTT	CASSLGDRSNEKLLF
-	-	TRBV15	TRBJ2-4	TGTGCCACCATCGACAGCTCGGCCAAAAACATTCAGTACTTC	CATIDSSAKNIQYF
-	-	TRBV3-1/TRBV3-2	TRBJ2-5	TGTGCCAGCAGCCAAGTCGACAGCCAAGAGACCCAGTACTTC	CASSQVDSQETQYF
-	-	TRBV9	TRBJ1-1	TGTGCCAGCAGCCCCCTAGACAGCTTTTACACTGAAGCTTTCTTT	CASSPLDSFYTEAFF
-	-	TRBV20-1	TRBJ2-1	TGCAGTGCTAGTAAACAGGGTGAGCAGTTCTTC	CSASKQGEQFF
-	-	TRBV4-3	TRBJ1-4	TGCGCCAGCAGAGGGCAGGGTGGAAAAAAACTGCTTTTT	CASRGQGGKKLLF
-	TRBD1	TRBV5-4	TRBJ1-1	TGTGCCAGCAGGGACAGGACGGGTGAAGCTTTCTTT	CASRDRTGEAFF
-	TRBD2	TRBV27	TRBJ2-1	TGTGCCAGCAGTTTGATGGCGGGAGGGCCTCATGAGCAGTTCTTC	CASSLMAGGPHEQFF
-	TRBD1	TRBV5-1	TRBJ1-1	TGCGCCAGCAGCTGGGGACAGGGGGGCACTGAAGCTTTCTTT	CASSWGQGGTEAFF
-	TRBD2	TRBV7-3	TRBJ2-1	TGTGCCAGCAGCTTATTTGGTCTAGCGGGATATAGTTCCTACAATGAGCAGTTCTTC	CASSLFGLAGYSSYNEQFF
-	-	TRBV21-1	TRBJ2-7	TGTGCCAGCAGCAAAGGGGTGCGTTTGGGCGGGAGATCATACGAGCAGTACTTC	CASSKGVRLGGRSYEQYF
once	-	TRBV7-2	TRBJ2-3	TGTGCCAGCAGCTTTACAGGGGGACTACCCGGGGATACGCAGTATTTT	CASSFTGGLPGDTQYF
-	-	TRBV28	TRBJ1-5	TGTGCCAGCAGCCTGAGGAGTTCCTATCAGCCCCAGCATTTT	CASSLRSSYQPQHF